This T cell receptor beta chain emerged from a study of blood T cell repertoires in COVID-19. Study summary: The United States, Italy and Spain supplied acute and convalescent COVID-19 samples. T cells, B-cell-depleted T cells, or PBMCs supplied cDNA or gDNA.

Authors' analysis steps: Amplification with reference gene primers provided the estimates of nucleated cell counts. The data were produced by immunoSEQ multiplex PCR, yet TCRdb's version contains in-frame clones alone and is incomplete. The V and J calls and clone size are taken from that table; D and trimming were inferred from the DNA. Altogether tens of thousands of clones are present, more than 80% being singletons, with the ten largest covering 13% to 15%. Germline V gives CDR1 SGHAT, CDR2 FQNNGV. The length of the CDR3 is 16 residues. V was trimmed by 5 bases and J by 10 bases, leaving 23 bases between them.

The TCR was taken from a human donor with active COVID-19. The donor label of this sample is uncertain. The material sequenced was peripheral blood. The V and J genes are TRBV11-2 and TRBJ1-4; a possible D gene is TRBD1 (5 bases). The CDR3 sequence is CASSPRPDLTQGKLFF. CDR3 coding DNA: TGTGCCAGCAGCCCCCGACCTGATTTGACCCAGGGAAAACTGTTTTTT.